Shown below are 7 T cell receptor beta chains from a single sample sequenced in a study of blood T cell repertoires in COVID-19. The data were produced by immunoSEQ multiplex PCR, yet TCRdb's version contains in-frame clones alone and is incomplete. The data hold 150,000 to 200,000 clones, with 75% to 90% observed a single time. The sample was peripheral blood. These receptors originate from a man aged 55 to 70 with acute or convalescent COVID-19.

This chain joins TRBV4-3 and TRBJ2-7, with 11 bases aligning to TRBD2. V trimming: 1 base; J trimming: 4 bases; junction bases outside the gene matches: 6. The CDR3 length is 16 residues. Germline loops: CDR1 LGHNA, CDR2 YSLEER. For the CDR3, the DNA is TGCGCCAGCAGCCAAGGGGTAGCGGGGGGGCCATACGAGCAGTACTTC. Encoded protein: CASSQGVAGGPYEQYF.

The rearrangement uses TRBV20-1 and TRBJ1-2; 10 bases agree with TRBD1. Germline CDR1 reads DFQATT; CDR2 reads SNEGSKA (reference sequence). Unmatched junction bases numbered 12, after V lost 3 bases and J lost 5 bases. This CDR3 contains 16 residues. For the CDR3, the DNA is TGCAGTGCTAGTTCGGGGACAGGGGCCCATCTTTATGGCTACACCTTC. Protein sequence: CSASSGTGAHLYGYTF.

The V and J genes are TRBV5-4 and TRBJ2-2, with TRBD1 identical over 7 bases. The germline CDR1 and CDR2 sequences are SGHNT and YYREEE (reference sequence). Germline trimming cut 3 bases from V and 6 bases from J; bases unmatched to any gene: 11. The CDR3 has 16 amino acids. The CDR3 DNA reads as TGTGCCAGCAGCTGGTCAGGGGGTGGTGGACCCGGGGAGCTGTTTTTT. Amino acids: CASSWSGGGGPGELFF.

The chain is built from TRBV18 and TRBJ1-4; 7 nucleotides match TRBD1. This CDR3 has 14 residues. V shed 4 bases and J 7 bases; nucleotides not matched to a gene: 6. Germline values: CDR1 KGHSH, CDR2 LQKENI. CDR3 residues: CASSLDRESEKLFF. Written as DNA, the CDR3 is TGTGCCAGCTCACTCGACAGGGAAAGTGAAAAACTGTTTTTT.

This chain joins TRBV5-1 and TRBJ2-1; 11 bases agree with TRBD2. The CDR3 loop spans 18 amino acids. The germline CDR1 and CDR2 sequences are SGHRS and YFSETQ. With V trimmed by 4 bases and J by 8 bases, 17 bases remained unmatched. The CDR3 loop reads CASSRQTSGRGMFHEQFF. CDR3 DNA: TGCGCCAGCAGCCGGCAAACTAGCGGGAGAGGTATGTTTCATGAGCAGTTCTTC.

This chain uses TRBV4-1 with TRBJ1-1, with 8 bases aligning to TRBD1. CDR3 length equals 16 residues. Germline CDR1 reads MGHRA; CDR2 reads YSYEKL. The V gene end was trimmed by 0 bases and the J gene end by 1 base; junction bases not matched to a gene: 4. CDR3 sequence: CASSQDRGTGNTEAFF. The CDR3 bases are TGCGCCAGCAGCCAAGATCGGGGGACAGGGAACACTGAAGCTTTCTTT.

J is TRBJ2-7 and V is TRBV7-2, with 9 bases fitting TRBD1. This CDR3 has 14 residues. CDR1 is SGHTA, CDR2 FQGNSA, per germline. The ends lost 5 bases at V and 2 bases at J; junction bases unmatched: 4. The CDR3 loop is CASSGWDRAYEQYF. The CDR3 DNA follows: TGTGCCAGCAGCGGATGGGACAGGGCCTACGAGCAGTACTTC. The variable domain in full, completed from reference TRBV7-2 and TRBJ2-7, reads GAGVSQSPSNKVTEKGKDVELRCDPISGHTALYWYRQSLGQGLEFLIYFQGNSAPDKSGLPSDRFSAERTGGSVSTLTIQRTQQEDSAVYLCASSGWDRAYEQYFGPGTRLTVT.